This T cell receptor (beta chain) was observed in a study of tissue T cells after allogeneic stem cell transplantation. Broader study findings: Within patients, tissue anatomy strongly shaped TCR repertoire composition. Some tissue clones might be persisting host cells; their alloreactivity or antigen specificity was not determined.

A remark on this clone: What it recognizes is unknown. Gene names and germline refer to mouse. The CDR3 goes on 1 residue after the read ends, and that part is filled in from the germline J gene.

This CDR3 spans 14 amino acids. Germline V gene lookup returns CDR1 LGHDT and CDR2 YNNKQL (reference sequence). The V gene end was trimmed by 5 bases and the J gene end by 5 bases; junction bases not matched to a gene: 3. Sequenced by immunoSEQ multiplex PCR; TCRdb stores in-frame clones only, minus some. The table lists around 640 clones, 55% to 75% of them singletons. The sequence came from a female BALB/c mouse in good health. MHC haplotype of the strain: H2-d. The chain links TRBV4 to TRBJ2-5, with TRBD1 matching over 11 bases. Sequencing was carried out using lymph node tissue. The CDR3 bases that were read are TGTGCCAGCAGCGCGGACAGGGGGCGAGACACCCAGTAC. This sequence encodes CASSADRGRDTQY. The complete CDR3 sequence is CASSADRGRDTQYF.